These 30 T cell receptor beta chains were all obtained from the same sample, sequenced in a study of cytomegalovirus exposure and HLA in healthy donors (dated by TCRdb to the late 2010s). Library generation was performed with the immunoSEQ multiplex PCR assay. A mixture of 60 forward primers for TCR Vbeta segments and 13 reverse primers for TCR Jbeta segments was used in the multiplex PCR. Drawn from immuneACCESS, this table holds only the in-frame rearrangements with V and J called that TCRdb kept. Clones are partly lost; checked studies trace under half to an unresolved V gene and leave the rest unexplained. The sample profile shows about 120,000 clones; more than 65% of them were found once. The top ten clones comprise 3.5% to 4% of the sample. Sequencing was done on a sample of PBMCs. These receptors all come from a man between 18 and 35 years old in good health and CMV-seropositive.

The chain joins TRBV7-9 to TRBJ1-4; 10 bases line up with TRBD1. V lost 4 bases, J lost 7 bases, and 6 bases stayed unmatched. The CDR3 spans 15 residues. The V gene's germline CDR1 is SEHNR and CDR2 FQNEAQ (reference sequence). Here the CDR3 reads CASSSRQGAVEKLFF. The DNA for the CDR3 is TGTGCCAGCAGCTCAAGACAGGGGGCTGTTGAAAAACTGTTTTTT. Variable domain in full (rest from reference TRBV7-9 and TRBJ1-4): DTGVSQNPRHKITKRGQNVTFRCDPISEHNRLYWYRQTLGQGPEFLTYFQNEAQLEKSRLLSDRFSAERPKGSFSTLEIQRTEQGDSAMYLCASSSRQGAVEKLFFGSGTQLSVL.

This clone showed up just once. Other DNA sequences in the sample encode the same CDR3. This CDR3 reads CASSLRGLGTDTQYF. CDR3 bases: TGCGCCAGCAGCTTGAGGGGACTGGGGACAGATACGCAGTATTTT. The chain links TRBV5-1 to TRBJ2-3; tentative D call: TRBD2 (6 bases). Trimming removed 1 base from V and 3 bases from J, with 12 bases in between. Germline V CDR1 and CDR2: SGHRS, YFSETQ. This CDR3 has 15 amino acids.

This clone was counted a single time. CDR3 in DNA: TGTGCCAGTAGTTCCGGGGGGGCTTCCTACGAGCAGTACTTC. Translating it yields CASSSGGASYEQYF. J is TRBJ2-7 and V is TRBV19; 8 positions agree with TRBD2. The CDR3 consists of 14 residues. From germline, CDR1 is LNHDA and CDR2 SQIVND (reference sequence). The V segment lost 5 bases and the J segment 1 base; nucleotides outside the gene matches: 4.

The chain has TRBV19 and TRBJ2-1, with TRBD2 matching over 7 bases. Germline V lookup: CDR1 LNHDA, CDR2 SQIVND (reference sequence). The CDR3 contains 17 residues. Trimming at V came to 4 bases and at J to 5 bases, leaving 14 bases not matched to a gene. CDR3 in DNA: TGTGCCAGTAGTACGGACCTTAGCGGGCCACTAGACAATGAGCAGTTCTTC. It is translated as CASSTDLSGPLDNEQFF.

The CDR3 DNA sequence: TGTGCCAGCAGCGTAACAGGGTTCATATCCTACAATGAGCAGTTCTTC. The encoded protein is CASSVTGFISYNEQFF. The chain joins TRBV9 to TRBJ2-1; TRBD1 is a possible D gene (6 bases). The CDR3 consists of 16 residues. Deletions cut 1 base from V and 1 base from J, with 12 bases between. Germline-derived CDR1 and CDR2 are SGDLS and YYNGEE.

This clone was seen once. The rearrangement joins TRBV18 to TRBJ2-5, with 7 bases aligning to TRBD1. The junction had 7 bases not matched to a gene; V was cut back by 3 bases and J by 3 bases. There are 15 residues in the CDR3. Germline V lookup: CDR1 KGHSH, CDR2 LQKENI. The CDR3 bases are TGTGCCAGCTCACCTACCGGGACAGCTGAAGAGACCCAGTACTTC. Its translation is CASSPTGTAEETQYF. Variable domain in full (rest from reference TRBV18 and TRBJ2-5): NAGVMQNPRHLVRRRGQEARLRCSPMKGHSHVYWYRQLPEEGLKFMVYLQKENIIDESGMPKERFSAEFPKEGPSILRIQQVVRGDSAAYFCASSPTGTAEETQYFGPGTRLLVL.

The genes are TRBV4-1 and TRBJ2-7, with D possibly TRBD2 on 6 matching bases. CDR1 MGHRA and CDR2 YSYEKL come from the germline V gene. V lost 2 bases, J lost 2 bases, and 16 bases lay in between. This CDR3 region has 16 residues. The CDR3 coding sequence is TGCGCCAGCAGCCAATTGCCGGGAGCTTATGCCTACGAGCAGTACTTC. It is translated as CASSQLPGAYAYEQYF.

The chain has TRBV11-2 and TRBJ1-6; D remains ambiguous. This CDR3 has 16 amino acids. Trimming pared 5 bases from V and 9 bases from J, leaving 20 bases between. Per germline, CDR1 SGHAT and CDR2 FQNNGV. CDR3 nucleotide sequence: TGTGCCAGCAGCAAGGCGGTTTACGGATTGGGTTCACCCCTCCACTTT. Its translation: CASSKAVYGLGSPLHF.

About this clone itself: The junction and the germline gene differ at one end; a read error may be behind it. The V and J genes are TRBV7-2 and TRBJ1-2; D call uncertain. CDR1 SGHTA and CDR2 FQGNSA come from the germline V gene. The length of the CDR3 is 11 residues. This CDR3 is CASSLDAQASF. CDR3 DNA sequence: TGTGCCAGCAGCTTAGACGCTCAGGCCAGCTTC.

The CDR3 region is CASSTTGVPQYF. The CDR3, as DNA: TGTGCCAGCAGTACAACAGGGGTTCCGCAGTATTTT. The V gene is TRBV27, the J gene TRBJ2-3; TRBD1 agrees at 7 bases. Germline V gene sequence: CDR1 MNHEY, CDR2 SMNVEV (reference sequence). This CDR3 is 12 amino acids long. Trimming took 5 bases from V and 10 from J; bases not matched to a gene: 6.

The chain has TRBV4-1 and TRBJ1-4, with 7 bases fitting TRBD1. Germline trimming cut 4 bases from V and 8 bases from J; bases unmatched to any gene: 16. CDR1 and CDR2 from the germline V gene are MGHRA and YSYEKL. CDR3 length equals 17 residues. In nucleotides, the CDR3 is TGCGCCAGCAGCCCCCGTTCCAGGGGGGTAGAAGAGGAAAAACTGTTTTTT. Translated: CASSPRSRGVEEEKLFF.

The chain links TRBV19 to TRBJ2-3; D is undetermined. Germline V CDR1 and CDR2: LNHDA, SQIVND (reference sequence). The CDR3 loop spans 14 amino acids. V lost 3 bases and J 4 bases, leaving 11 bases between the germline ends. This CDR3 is CASSIPRRADTQYF. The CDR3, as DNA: TGTGCCAGTAGTATCCCCCGACGGGCAGATACGCAGTATTTT.

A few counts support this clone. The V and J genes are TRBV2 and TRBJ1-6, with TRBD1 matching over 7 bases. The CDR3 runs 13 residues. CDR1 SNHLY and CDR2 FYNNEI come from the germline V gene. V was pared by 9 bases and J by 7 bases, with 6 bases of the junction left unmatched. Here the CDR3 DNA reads TGTGCCAGGAACAGGGGAGTGAATTCACCCCTCCACTTT. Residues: CARNRGVNSPLHF.

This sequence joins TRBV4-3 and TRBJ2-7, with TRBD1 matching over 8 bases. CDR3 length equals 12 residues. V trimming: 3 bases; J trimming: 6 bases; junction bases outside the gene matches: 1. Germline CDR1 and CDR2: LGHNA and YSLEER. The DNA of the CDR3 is TGCGCCAGCAGCCATGACAGGGGCGAGCAGTACTTC. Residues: CASSHDRGEQYF.

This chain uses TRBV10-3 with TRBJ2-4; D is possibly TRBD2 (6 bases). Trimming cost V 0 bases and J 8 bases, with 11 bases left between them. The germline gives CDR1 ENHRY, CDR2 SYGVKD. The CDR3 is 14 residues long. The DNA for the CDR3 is TGTGCCATCAGTGAGTCGACTAGTTCTGACATTCAGTACTTC. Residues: CAISESTSSDIQYF.

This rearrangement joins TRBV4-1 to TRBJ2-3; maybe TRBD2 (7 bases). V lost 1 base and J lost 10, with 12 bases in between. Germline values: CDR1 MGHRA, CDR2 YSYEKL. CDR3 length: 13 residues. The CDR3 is CASSQGGAGAQYF. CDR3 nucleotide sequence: TGCGCCAGCAGCCAAGGGGGGGCGGGGGCGCAGTATTTT.

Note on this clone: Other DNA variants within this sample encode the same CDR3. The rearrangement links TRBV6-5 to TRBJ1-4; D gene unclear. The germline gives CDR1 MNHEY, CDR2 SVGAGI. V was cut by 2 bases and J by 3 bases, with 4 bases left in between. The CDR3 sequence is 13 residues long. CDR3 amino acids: CASSYRSNEKLFF. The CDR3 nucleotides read TGTGCCAGCAGTTACCGGTCTAATGAAAAACTGTTTTTT.

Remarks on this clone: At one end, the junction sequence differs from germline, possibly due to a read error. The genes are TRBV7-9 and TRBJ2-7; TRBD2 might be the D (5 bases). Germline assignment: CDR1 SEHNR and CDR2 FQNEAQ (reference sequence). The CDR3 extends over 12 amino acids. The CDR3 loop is CSSSEGGYEQYF. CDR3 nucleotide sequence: TGTTCCAGCAGCGAGGGTGGCTACGAGCAGTACTTC.

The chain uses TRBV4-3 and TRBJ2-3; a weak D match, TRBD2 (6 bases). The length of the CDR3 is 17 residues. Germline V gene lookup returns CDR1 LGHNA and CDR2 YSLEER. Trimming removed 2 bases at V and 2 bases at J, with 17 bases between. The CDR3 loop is CASSQPQERGLTDTQYF. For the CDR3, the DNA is TGCGCCAGCAGCCAACCCCAGGAGAGGGGACTCACAGATACGCAGTATTTT.

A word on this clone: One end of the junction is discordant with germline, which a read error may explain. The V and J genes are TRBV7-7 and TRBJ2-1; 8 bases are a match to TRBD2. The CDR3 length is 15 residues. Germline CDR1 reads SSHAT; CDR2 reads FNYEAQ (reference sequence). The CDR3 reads CASSFSGSSYNEQFF. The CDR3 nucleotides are TGTGCTAGCAGTTTCAGCGGGAGCTCCTACAATGAGCAGTTCTTC.

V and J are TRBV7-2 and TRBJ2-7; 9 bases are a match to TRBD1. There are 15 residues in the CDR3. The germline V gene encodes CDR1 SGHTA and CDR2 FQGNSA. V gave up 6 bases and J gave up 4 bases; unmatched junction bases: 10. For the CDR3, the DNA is TGTGCCAGCAGACAGGGACAGGGTAGCGGGTACGAGCAGTACTTC. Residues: CASRQGQGSGYEQYF.

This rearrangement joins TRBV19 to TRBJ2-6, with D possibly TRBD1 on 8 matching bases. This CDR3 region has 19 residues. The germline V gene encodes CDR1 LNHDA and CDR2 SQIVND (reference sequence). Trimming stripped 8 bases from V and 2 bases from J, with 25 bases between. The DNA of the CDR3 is TGTGCCAGTCGGGGGGACAGGCGGTTCGGAGGCGCTGGGGCCAACGTCCTGACTTTC. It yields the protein CASRGDRRFGGAGANVLTF. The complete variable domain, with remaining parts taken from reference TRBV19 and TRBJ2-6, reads DGGITQSPKYLFRKEGQNVTLSCEQNLNHDAMYWYRQDPGQGLRLIYYSQIVNDFQKGDIAEGYSVSREKKESFPLTVTSAQKNPTAFYLCASRGDRRFGGAGANVLTFGAGSRLTVL.

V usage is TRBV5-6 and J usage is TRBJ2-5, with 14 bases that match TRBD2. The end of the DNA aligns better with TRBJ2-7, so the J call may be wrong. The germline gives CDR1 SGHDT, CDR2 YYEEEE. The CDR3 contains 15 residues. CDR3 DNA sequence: TGTGCCAGCAGCTTCGGGACTAGCGGGGGATACGAGCAGTACTTC. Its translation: CASSFGTSGGYEQYF.

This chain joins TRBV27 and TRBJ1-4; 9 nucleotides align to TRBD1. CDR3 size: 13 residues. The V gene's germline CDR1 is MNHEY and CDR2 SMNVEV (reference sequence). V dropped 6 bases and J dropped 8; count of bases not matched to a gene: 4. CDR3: CASRDRGREKLFF. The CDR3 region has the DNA TGTGCCAGCAGGGACAGGGGCAGGGAAAAACTGTTTTTT.

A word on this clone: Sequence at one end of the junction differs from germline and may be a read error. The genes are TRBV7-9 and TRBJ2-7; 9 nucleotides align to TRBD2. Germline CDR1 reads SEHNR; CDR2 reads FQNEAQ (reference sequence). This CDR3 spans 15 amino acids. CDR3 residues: CSSSLPSGERYEQYF. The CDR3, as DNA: TGTTCCAGCAGCTTACCTAGCGGGGAACGCTACGAGCAGTACTTC.

CDR3 nucleotide sequence: TGTGCCAGCTCTCAGGAGGTGGCTCTGCCCGGCGAGCAGTACTTC. Translated: CASSQEVALPGEQYF. V gene TRBV18 combines with J gene TRBJ2-5; D is perhaps TRBD2 (5 bases). The DNA end is more similar to TRBJ2-7, so the J call may be wrong. CDR1 KGHSH and CDR2 LQKENI come from the germline V gene. The CDR3 spans 15 residues.

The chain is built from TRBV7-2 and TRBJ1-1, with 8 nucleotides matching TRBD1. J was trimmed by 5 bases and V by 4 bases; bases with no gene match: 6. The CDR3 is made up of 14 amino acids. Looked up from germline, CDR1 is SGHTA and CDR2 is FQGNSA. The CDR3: CASSSQGAVTEAFF. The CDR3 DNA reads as TGTGCCAGCAGCTCCCAGGGGGCAGTTACTGAAGCTTTCTTT.

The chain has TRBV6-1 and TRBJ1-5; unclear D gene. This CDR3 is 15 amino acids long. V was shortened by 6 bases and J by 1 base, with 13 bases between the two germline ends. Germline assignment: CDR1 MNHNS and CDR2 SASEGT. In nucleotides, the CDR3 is TGTGCCAGCAGAGTCTCTGGGAGAAGCAATCAGCCCCAGCATTTT. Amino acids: CASRVSGRSNQPQHF.

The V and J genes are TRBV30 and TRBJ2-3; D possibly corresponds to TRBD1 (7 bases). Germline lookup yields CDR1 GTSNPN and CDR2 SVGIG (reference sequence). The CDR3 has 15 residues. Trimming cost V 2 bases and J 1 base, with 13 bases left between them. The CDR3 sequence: CAWSSGQGGTDTQYF. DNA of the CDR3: TGTGCCTGGAGTAGCGGGCAGGGGGGCACAGATACGCAGTATTTT.

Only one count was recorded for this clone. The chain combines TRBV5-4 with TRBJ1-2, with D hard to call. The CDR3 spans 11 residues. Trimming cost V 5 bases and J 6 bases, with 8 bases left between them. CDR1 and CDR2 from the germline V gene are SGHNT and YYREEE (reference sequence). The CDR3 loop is CASRVGDGYTF. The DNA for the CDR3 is TGTGCCAGCAGGGTGGGAGATGGCTACACCTTC.